These 9 T cell receptor beta chains originate from one sample sequenced in a study of blood T cell repertoires in COVID-19. Produced via immunoSEQ multiplex PCR; TCRdb's table is partial and in-frame only. This sample has 280,000 or so clones, with about 83% found just once. Sequencing was carried out using peripheral blood. These receptors all come from a woman aged 50 to 65 who had recovered from COVID-19.

The table lists this clone with a count of one. The chain joins TRBV5-1 to TRBJ1-1; a possible D gene is TRBD1 (5 bases). The V end was cut by 6 bases, the J end by 3 bases, with 12 bases between. Germline loops: CDR1 SGHRS, CDR2 YFSETQ. This CDR3 comprises 13 residues. The DNA of the CDR3 is TGCGCCAGCAACTTCCAGGGCGACACTGAAGCTTTCTTT. Amino acids: CASNFQGDTEAFF.

This rearrangement joins TRBV5-4 to TRBJ1-5; 7 bases are a match to TRBD1. From germline, CDR1 is SGHNT and CDR2 YYREEE (reference sequence). The CDR3 consists of 15 residues. J gave up 3 bases and V 4 bases, and 7 bases lay outside the gene matches. The CDR3 DNA is TGTGCCAGCAGCGGGACAGCGATCCTCAATCAGCCCCAGCATTTT. It encodes CASSGTAILNQPQHF. The full variable domain, completed using reference TRBV5-4 and TRBJ1-5, is ETGVTQSPTHLIKTRGQQVTLRCSSQSGHNTVSWYQQALGQGPQFIFQYYREEENGRGNFPPRFSGLQFPNYSSELNVNALELDDSALYLCASSGTAILNQPQHFGDGTRLSIL.

The gene calls are TRBV2 and TRBJ1-2, with TRBD1 matching 7 bases. The CDR3 extends over 15 amino acids. The germline gives CDR1 SNHLY, CDR2 FYNNEI. V lost 7 bases and J lost 2; bases outside the gene matches: 10. The CDR3 DNA reads TGTGCCAGCATCTGGGATTTAGGGGGCAACTATGGCTACACCTTC. Translation: CASIWDLGGNYGYTF.

The chain uses TRBV19 and TRBJ2-7; TRBD2 agrees at 12 bases. The CDR3 is 14 residues long. Germline CDR1 reads LNHDA; CDR2 reads SQIVND (reference sequence). Germline trimming cut 6 bases from V and 3 bases from J; bases unmatched to any gene: 3. In DNA, the CDR3 is TGTGCCAGTAGAAGGACTAGCGGGAACTACGAGCAGTACTTC. Translation gives CASRRTSGNYEQYF.

The chain uses TRBV7-2 and TRBJ2-7; possibly TRBD1 for D (5 bases). Germline lookup yields CDR1 SGHTA and CDR2 FQGNSA. The CDR3 totals 13 residues. V lost 7 bases and J lost 5, with 15 bases in between. The CDR3 loop is CASTLRVGDEQYF. Written as DNA, the CDR3 is TGTGCCAGCACCCTTCGGGTAGGGGACGAGCAGTACTTC.

This rearrangement joins TRBV3-1 (or the pseudogene TRBV3-2) to TRBJ2-7; D may be TRBD2 (6 bases). Germline values: CDR1 LGHDT, CDR2 YNNKEL (reference sequence). V was cut by 1 base and J by 5 bases, with 9 bases left in between. The CDR3 is made up of 13 amino acids. The CDR3 coding sequence is TGTGCCAGCAGCCAAGGAGGCGGGGACGAGCAGTACTTC. Protein sequence: CASSQGGGDEQYF.

The chain has TRBV7-6 and TRBJ1-2; D not resolved. The CDR3 runs to 15 residues. Germline lookup yields CDR1 SGHVS and CDR2 FNYEAQ. V lost 6 bases to trimming and J lost 1 base, with 15 bases between them. CDR3 in DNA: TGTGCCAGCAGTCCACTCACGGACTTTAACTATGGCTACACCTTC. Translating it yields CASSPLTDFNYGYTF.

Notes on this clone: Different DNA sequences within this sample yield the same CDR3. The rearrangement joins TRBV7-3 to TRBJ2-5; TRBD1 matches at 8 bases. CDR1 and CDR2 from the germline V gene are SGHTA and FQGTGA. With 5 bases clipped from V and 2 bases from J, the junction kept 4 bases outside the gene matches. CDR3 size: 14 residues. The CDR3 DNA is TGTGCCAGCAGCCAAGGGACAGGTCAAGAGACCCAGTACTTC. Translating it yields CASSQGTGQETQYF.

The chain couples TRBV18 to TRBJ1-5, with 9 nucleotides matching TRBD1. The V and J ends lost 2 bases and 6 bases, in that order; junction bases with no gene match: 5. The CDR3 length is 15 residues. Germline lookup yields CDR1 KGHSH and CDR2 LQKENI. This CDR3 reads CASSPTGTGLQPQHF. Written as DNA, the CDR3 is TGTGCCAGCTCACCAACGGGGACAGGGCTTCAGCCCCAGCATTTT. The whole variable domain, filled in from reference TRBV18 and TRBJ1-5, reads NAGVMQNPRHLVRRRGQEARLRCSPMKGHSHVYWYRQLPEEGLKFMVYLQKENIIDESGMPKERFSAEFPKEGPSILRIQQVVRGDSAAYFCASSPTGTGLQPQHFGDGTRLSIL.